These 12 T cell receptor beta chains were sequenced from one sample in a study of shared clonotypes between healthy human individuals. Data came from immunoSEQ multiplex PCR; TCRdb stores just in-frame clones and leaves some out. The table shows some 2,000,000 clones, with under 97% occurring only once. What was sequenced was naive CD4+ T cells sorted from blood. The subset here: CD45RA+ positively selected. The receptors stem from a man between 18 and 29 years old in good health.

V usage is TRBV4-1 and J usage is TRBJ2-1; tentative D call: TRBD2 (6 bases). V lost 3 bases to trimming and J lost 2 bases, with 8 bases between them. The germline CDR1 and CDR2 sequences are MGHRA and YSYEKL. The CDR3 length is 14 residues. CDR3 amino acids: CASSQGGTYNEQFF. CDR3 DNA: TGCGCCAGCAGCCAGGGGGGTACCTACAATGAGCAGTTCTTC.

The chain is built from TRBV7-2 and TRBJ2-1; D tentatively fits TRBD1 or TRBD2 (5 bases each). V gave up 1 base and J gave up 5 bases, with 9 bases separating them. The CDR3 contains 14 residues. CDR1 is SGHTA and CDR2 is FQGNSA in the germline V gene. The CDR3 sequence is CASSLGGSHNEQFF. CDR3 bases: TGTGCCAGCAGCTTAGGGGGGTCCCACAATGAGCAGTTCTTC. The full variable domain, with the rest looked up from reference TRBV7-2 and TRBJ2-1, is GAGVSQSPSNKVTEKGKDVELRCDPISGHTALYWYRQSLGQGLEFLIYFQGNSAPDKSGLPSDRFSAERTGGSVSTLTIQRTQQEDSAVYLCASSLGGSHNEQFFGPGTRLTVL.

A remark on this clone: Other DNA sequences within the sample encode an identical CDR3. The V call is TRBV11-2, the J call TRBJ2-5; TRBD1 agrees at 7 bases. CDR1 is SGHAT and CDR2 is FQNNGV in the germline V gene. CDR3 length: 15 residues. V gave up 0 bases and J gave up 4 bases; unmatched junction bases: 5. DNA of the CDR3: TGTGCCAGCAGCTTAGATGGGGCAGGGGGAGAGACCCAGTACTTC. The encoded protein is CASSLDGAGGETQYF.

This clone appeared a single time. V usage is TRBV27 and J usage is TRBJ1-1; D gene unclear. CDR1 MNHEY and CDR2 SMNVEV come from the germline V gene (reference sequence). The CDR3 contains 15 residues. The ends were cut back, 2 bases at V and 1 base at J, with 11 bases in the middle. The DNA of the CDR3 is TGTGCCAGCAGTTTAAGAGGGCCAGGGAACACTGAAGCTTTCTTT. Translating gives CASSLRGPGNTEAFF.

The rearrangement joins TRBV11-2 to TRBJ1-2; 9 positions agree with TRBD1. With V trimmed by 5 bases and J by 4 bases, 8 bases remained unmatched. CDR3 length equals 15 residues. CDR1 is SGHAT and CDR2 is FQNNGV in the germline V gene. The CDR3 DNA sequence: TGTGCCAGCAGCGATAGGGGGACAGGGATCTATGGCTACACCTTC. This translates into CASSDRGTGIYGYTF.

As to this clone: Other DNA sequences in the same sample also yield this CDR3. The chain joins TRBV19 to TRBJ1-2; 7 nucleotides line up with TRBD1. CDR1 is LNHDA, CDR2 SQIVND, per germline (reference sequence). The CDR3 has 15 amino acids. Trimming removed 6 bases from V and 2 bases from J; junction bases left unmatched: 9. CDR3 loop: CASREPGQKNYGYTF. The CDR3, as DNA: TGTGCCAGTAGGGAACCGGGACAGAAGAACTATGGCTACACCTTC. The entire variable domain, with the rest obtained from reference TRBV19 and TRBJ1-2, is as follows: DGGITQSPKYLFRKEGQNVTLSCEQNLNHDAMYWYRQDPGQGLRLIYYSQIVNDFQKGDIAEGYSVSREKKESFPLTVTSAQKNPTAFYLCASREPGQKNYGYTFGSGTRLTVV.

This chain connects TRBV14 to TRBJ2-5, with 7 bases identical to TRBD1. Looked up from germline, CDR1 is SGHDN and CDR2 is FVKESK. J lost 5 bases, V lost 4 bases, and 16 bases had no gene match. The CDR3 extends over 17 amino acids. CDR3 nucleotide sequence: TGTGCCAGCAGCCTAGACCTTAGCAGGGGGAAGGAGGAGACCCAGTACTTC. Amino acid sequence: CASSLDLSRGKEETQYF.

The V gene is TRBV5-1, the J gene TRBJ1-2; D call uncertain. V was trimmed by 4 bases and J by 5 bases, leaving 24 bases between them. CDR1 and CDR2 from the germline V gene are SGHRS and YFSETQ. This CDR3 is 17 amino acids long. Written as DNA, the CDR3 is TGCGCCAGCAGCCCGAACCCCGTCCGGACCGAAACTTATGGCTACACCTTC. The encoded protein is CASSPNPVRTETYGYTF.

The J gene is TRBJ2-7, the V gene TRBV20-1; D remains ambiguous. This CDR3 is built from 11 residues. Between the trimmed V and J ends, which lost 0 bases and 9 bases, there was a span of 9 bases. Germline V lookup: CDR1 DFQATT, CDR2 SNEGSKA (reference sequence). Here the CDR3 DNA reads TGCAGTGCTAGAGATTTAGACGGGCAGTACTTC. Residues: CSARDLDGQYF.

The CDR3 reads CASSEGEAPNTGELFF. The CDR3 coding sequence is TGTGCCAGCAGCGAGGGCGAGGCCCCGAACACCGGGGAGCTGTTTTTT. This chain links TRBV9 with TRBJ2-2; D ambiguous. Germline assignment: CDR1 SGDLS and CDR2 YYNGEE. The CDR3 runs to 16 residues. V was clipped by 3 bases and J by 0 bases, with 12 bases between them.

The chain combines TRBV15 with TRBJ2-7, with D unclear. Germline assignment: CDR1 LNHNV and CDR2 YYDKDF (reference sequence). The CDR3 is 15 residues long. V lost 3 bases and J lost 2, with 14 bases in between. The DNA of the CDR3 is TGTGCCACCAGCAGCGGGCAGGTGGGGACCTACGAGCAGTACTTC. This sequence encodes CATSSGQVGTYEQYF.

The rearrangement links TRBV7-2 to TRBJ2-1, with 8 bases fitting TRBD1. V was clipped by 0 bases and J by 1 base; unmatched bases: 5. CDR3 length equals 17 residues. In germline, CDR1 is SGHTA, CDR2 FQGNSA. CDR3 sequence: CASSLARGRESYNEQFF. DNA for the CDR3: TGTGCCAGCAGCTTAGCCAGGGGGCGCGAGTCCTACAATGAGCAGTTCTTC.